These 20 T cell receptor beta chains were all obtained from the same sample, sequenced in a study of T cell responses to AZD1222 COVID-19 vaccine. Measured with immunoSEQ multiplex PCR; TCRdb has only the in-frame clones, and not every one. The sample contains about 76,000 clones, more than 70% of which appear only once. Material: peripheral blood, obtained on day 0 of AZD1222 vaccination. Source of these receptors: an adult in good health.

This clone occurred once. The V call is TRBV2, the J call TRBJ1-1; D gene uncertain. Trimming pared 7 bases from V and 11 bases from J, leaving 11 bases between. The CDR3 covers 10 residues. Germline assignment: CDR1 SNHLY and CDR2 FYNNEI. CDR3 nucleotide sequence: TGTGCCAGCACGGAAGGTCGGGCTTTCTTT. Its translation is CASTEGRAFF.

J is TRBJ1-2 and V is TRBV5-1; D is undetermined. V lost 4 bases, J lost 4 bases, and 17 bases lay in between. The CDR3 runs 15 residues. CDR1 SGHRS and CDR2 YFSETQ come from the germline V gene. The CDR3 spells CASSRGPTGSYGYTF. The CDR3, as DNA: TGCGCCAGCAGCCGCGGGCCTACCGGGAGCTATGGCTACACCTTC.

The V and J genes are TRBV21-1 and TRBJ2-6; the table names TRBD2, a call not compared with the DNA. TRBV21-1 is labeled a pseudogene. There are 19 residues in the CDR3. This CDR3 is CASIPGLAGAISGANVLTF. The CDR3 region has the DNA TGTGCCAGCATACCGGGACTAGCGGGGGCTATCTCTGGGGCCAACGTCCTGACTTTC.

This chain joins TRBV3-1 (or the pseudogene TRBV3-2) and TRBJ2-7; 9 positions agree with TRBD2. Trimming cost V 6 bases and J 1 base; bases outside gene matches: 4. This CDR3 spans 14 amino acids. In germline, CDR1 is LGHDT, CDR2 YNNKEL (reference sequence). In DNA form, the CDR3 reads TGTGCCAGCAGGAGGACTAGCGCTTCCTACGAGCAGTACTTC. It codes for CASRRTSASYEQYF.

V and J are TRBV5-8 and TRBJ2-5; the D is unclear. CDR1 and CDR2 (germline): SGHTS, YDEGEE. This CDR3 region has 11 residues. The V end was cut by 0 bases, the J end by 5 bases, with 2 bases between. CDR3 coding DNA: TGTGCCAGCAGCTTGGTGGAGACCCAGTACTTC. This gives the protein CASSLVETQYF.

The chain joins TRBV10-3 to TRBJ1-2; 9 nucleotides agree with TRBD1. The CDR3 totals 15 residues. The ends lost 2 bases at V and 3 bases at J; junction bases unmatched: 4. From germline, CDR1 is ENHRY and CDR2 SYGVKD. In DNA form, the CDR3 reads TGTGCCATCAGTGAGGGGACAGGGTTGTACTATGGCTACACCTTC. Translating gives CAISEGTGLYYGYTF.

The chain is built from TRBV10-1 and TRBJ2-1; no reliable D call. Germline values: CDR1 WNHNN, CDR2 SYGVQD (reference sequence). CDR3 length: 13 amino acids. V lost 3 bases, J lost 2 bases, and 5 bases lay in between. The CDR3 loop reads CASSETAYNEQFF. CDR3 sequence (DNA): TGCGCCAGCAGTGAAACAGCCTACAATGAGCAGTTCTTC.

The chain employs TRBV7-2 and TRBJ2-7, with D tentatively TRBD1 or TRBD2 (5 bases each). Germline V gives CDR1 SGHTA, CDR2 FQGNSA. This CDR3 comprises 15 residues. V dropped 5 bases and J dropped 4 bases, with 18 bases sitting between them. The CDR3 region is CASSLSGGSVYEQYV. For the CDR3, the DNA is TGTGCCAGCAGCCTAAGTGGGGGTTCCGTTTACGAGCAGTACGTC.

The chain has TRBV9 and TRBJ2-7; D gene uncertain. Trimming removed 0 bases at V and 4 bases at J, with 14 bases between. Germline V gene data show CDR1 as SGDLS and CDR2 as YYNGEE. This CDR3 has 15 residues. The CDR3 region is CASSVAWASIYEQYF. The CDR3 DNA reads TGTGCCAGCAGCGTAGCGTGGGCCAGTATATACGAGCAGTACTTC. The variable domain in full, completed from reference TRBV9 and TRBJ2-7, reads DSGVTQTPKHLITATGQRVTLRCSPRSGDLSVYWYQQSLDQGLQFLIQYYNGEERAKGNILERFSAQQFPDLHSELNLSSLELGDSALYFCASSVAWASIYEQYFGPGTRLTVT.

CDR3 sequence (DNA): TGTGCCAGTAGCAAACTAGCGGGGGGGCCCGGTTCCTACAATGAGCAGTTCTTC. Translating gives CASSKLAGGPGSYNEQFF. This chain uses TRBV19 with TRBJ2-1; TRBD2 matches at 13 bases. V shed 6 bases and J 1 base; nucleotides not matched to a gene: 9. Germline V CDR1 and CDR2: LNHDA, SQIVND (reference sequence). The CDR3 totals 18 residues.

V gene TRBV19 combines with J gene TRBJ1-5; D ambiguous. V gave up 3 bases and J gave up 1 base, with 10 bases separating them. The germline V gene has CDR1 LNHDA and CDR2 SQIVND (reference sequence). This CDR3 spans 15 amino acids. CDR3 sequence (DNA): TGTGCCAGTAGTATCGTAGGGATGAGCAATCAGCCCCAGCATTTT. Residues: CASSIVGMSNQPQHF. Full variable domain (missing parts from reference TRBV19 and TRBJ1-5): DGGITQSPKYLFRKEGQNVTLSCEQNLNHDAMYWYRQDPGQGLRLIYYSQIVNDFQKGDIAEGYSVSREKKESFPLTVTSAQKNPTAFYLCASSIVGMSNQPQHFGDGTRLSIL.

This chain uses TRBV6-5 with TRBJ1-2, with D possibly matching TRBD1 (6 bases). The germline V and J ends were trimmed by 5 bases and 4 bases, with 11 bases remaining between them. This CDR3 has 13 amino acids. The germline CDR1 and CDR2 sequences are MNHEY and SVGAGI. This CDR3 reads CASSRTGFYGYTF. The CDR3 DNA reads as TGTGCCAGCAGTAGAACAGGGTTCTATGGCTACACCTTC.

The rearrangement links TRBV12-5 to TRBJ1-5; 7 bases fit TRBD1. CDR3 length: 17 amino acids. Germline lookup yields CDR1 LGHNT and CDR2 FRNRAP. The trim removed 2 bases at V and 6 bases at J, leaving 13 bases unmatched. CDR3 nucleotides: TGTGCTAGTGGTTTGTTTTCCACAGGGGCTCCCACTCAGCCCCAGCATTTT. It translates to CASGLFSTGAPTQPQHF.

This rearrangement joins TRBV3-1 (or the pseudogene TRBV3-2) to TRBJ1-2, with D possibly being TRBD1 (5 bases). With 2 bases removed from V and 2 bases from J, the gap between germline ends came to 9 bases. The germline V gene has CDR1 LGHDT and CDR2 YNNKEL (reference sequence). The CDR3 sequence is 14 residues long. CDR3: CASSQPGGNYGYTF. For the CDR3, the DNA is TGTGCCAGCAGCCAACCGGGGGGGAACTATGGCTACACCTTC.

This chain links TRBV5-1 with TRBJ1-1; a weak D match, TRBD1 (5 bases). This CDR3 is built from 17 residues. The V gene lost 5 bases and the J gene lost 2 bases, with 22 bases spanning the gap. Per germline, CDR1 SGHRS and CDR2 YFSETQ. CDR3 in DNA: TGCGCCAGCAGGCTTGGCCGAAGGGGAGACTTTAACACTGAAGCTTTCTTT. As protein: CASRLGRRGDFNTEAFF.

This rearrangement joins TRBV29-1 to TRBJ2-3; D may be TRBD1 or TRBD2 (5 bases each). CDR3 length: 15 residues. Germline loops: CDR1 SQVTM, CDR2 ANQGSEA. Trimming took off 2 bases at V and 3 bases at J, with 15 bases between the two ends. CDR3 in amino acids: CSVEPHGGGTDTQYF. DNA of the CDR3: TGCAGCGTTGAACCCCATGGGGGTGGGACAGATACGCAGTATTTT.

The chain recombines TRBV4-2 with TRBJ2-1, with TRBD2 matching over 8 bases. The CDR3 has 15 residues. The germline gives CDR1 LGHNA, CDR2 YNFKEQ. With V trimmed by 0 bases and J by 7 bases, 5 bases remained unmatched. The CDR3 sequence: CASSQDRTSFNEQFF. Written as DNA, the CDR3 is TGTGCCAGCAGCCAAGATCGGACTAGCTTTAATGAGCAGTTCTTC.

The genes are TRBV7-6 and TRBJ2-1; D is uncertain. This CDR3 is built from 13 residues. Germline loops: CDR1 SGHVS, CDR2 FNYEAQ. V was shortened by 1 base and J by 10 bases, with 11 bases between the two germline ends. CDR3 region: CASSLVAEWEQFF. In DNA form, the CDR3 reads TGTGCCAGCAGCTTAGTCGCCGAATGGGAGCAGTTCTTC.

The rearrangement uses TRBV6-5 and TRBJ1-1; D is possibly TRBD1 (6 bases). Deletions cut 6 bases from V and 0 bases from J, with 14 bases between. Germline V lookup: CDR1 MNHEY, CDR2 SVGAGI. The CDR3 is 15 residues long. The CDR3 DNA reads TGTGCCAGCAGATCCATGACAGGAATGAACACTGAAGCTTTCTTT. Its translation: CASRSMTGMNTEAFF.

The chain's CDR3 is CASSSGWRGGKNIQYF. CDR3 nucleotide sequence: TGTGCCAGCAGCTCGGGTTGGCGGGGGGGAAAAAACATTCAGTACTTC. The V call is TRBV14, the J call TRBJ2-4; 9 nucleotides line up with TRBD2. The CDR3 has 16 amino acids. From germline, CDR1 is SGHDN and CDR2 FVKESK. V was pared by 5 bases and J by 4 bases, with 9 bases of the junction left unmatched.